This TCR beta chain was obtained from a study of control samples from healthy donors and cancer patients. The CDR3 totals 15 residues. CDR1 and CDR2 (germline): MNHEY, SMNVEV (reference sequence). The table came from immunoSEQ multiplex PCR; TCRdb's copy has only in-frame clones and leaves some out. The sample records approximately 100,000 clones, 80% to 95% being singletons. The clonotype was recovered from a human donor in good health. The donor label of this sample is uncertain. The chain combines TRBV27 with TRBJ1-2; tentatively, D is TRBD1 (5 bases). Sequences were obtained from blood. This chain's CDR3 is CAAGPGWTFGYGYTF. The CDR3, as DNA: TGTGCAGCTGGTCCAGGGTGGACCTTCGGGTATGGCTACACCTTC.